A single T cell receptor beta chain is shown here with its context. Clones were read by immunoSEQ multiplex PCR, and TCRdb kept only the in-frame ones, dropping some. This sample has roughly 45,000 clones, with around 80% found just once. The sample originates from a study of T cell responses to AZD1222 COVID-19 vaccine. The sequence derives from an adult who received the AZD1222 COVID-19 vaccine. Material: peripheral blood, obtained 28 days after the second AZD1222 dose.

CDR3 nucleotides: TGTGCCAGCAGAGTAATTGCGGGACAGGGGGCAACTAATGAAAAACTGTTTTTT. The encoded protein is CASRVIAGQGATNEKLFF. The chain is built from TRBV2 and TRBJ1-4; TRBD1 aligns across 11 bases. Per germline, CDR1 SNHLY and CDR2 FYNNEI. With V trimmed by 6 bases and J by 0 bases, 9 bases remained unmatched. The CDR3 runs to 18 residues.